A selection of T cell receptor beta chains follows, all from one sample in a study of T-cell reconstitution after alpha-beta-depleted transplantation in children. TCRdb re-called the PCR reads through MiXCR, storing one row per CDR3 protein. The sample has hundreds of thousands of distinct CDR3 sequences, roughly 13% seen once. Sequenced here: PBMCs, mostly from graft donor cells, sampled 360 days after TCRalphabeta/CD19-depleted stem cell transplant. The receptors here all came from a male patient under 18 who had a stem cell transplant for acute myeloid leukemia, so the T cells may come from the graft donor. CDR3s include the opening cysteine and the closing phenylalanine or tryptophan. D genes are given only for firm matches. Size tells how often a clone was seen (once, few, many) or the class of an expanded clone, and some rows leave it out.

J: TRBJ1-3
size: many
V: TRBV6-5
D: NA
CDR3: CASSYRDWELDSGNTIYF
DNA: TGTGCCAGCAGTTACAGGGATTGGGAATTGGACTCTGGAAACACCATATATTTT

J: TRBJ2-2
size: NA
V: TRBV4-3
D: NA
CDR3: CASSQGVGGTGELFF
DNA: TGCGCCAGCAGCCAAGGGGTAGGGGGCACCGGGGAGCTGTTTTTT

J: TRBJ1-5
size: few
V: TRBV24-1
D: NA
CDR3: CATSDPGRGNQPQHF
DNA: TGTGCCACCAGTGACCCGGGCAGGGGCAATCAGCCCCAGCATTTT

J: TRBJ1-4
size: NA
V: TRBV11-2
D: TRBD1
CDR3: CASSLEAPGTATRSPEKLFF
DNA: TGTGCCAGCAGCTTAGAAGCGCCCGGGACAGCGACCAGGAGTCCGGAAAAACTGTTTTTT

J: TRBJ2-7
size: few
V: TRBV12-3/TRBV12-4
D: TRBD1
CDR3: CASSRAWDRSYEQYF
DNA: TGTGCCAGCAGCCGGGCCTGGGACAGGTCCTACGAGCAGTACTTC

J: TRBJ2-3
size: few
V: TRBV7-9
D: TRBD2
CDR3: CASSRRTSGGDTDTQYF
DNA: TGTGCCAGCAGCCGACGGACTAGCGGAGGGGACACAGATACGCAGTATTTT

J: TRBJ2-5
size: many
V: TRBV7-2
D: NA
CDR3: CASSSSGLNQETQYF
DNA: TGTGCCAGCAGCTCCTCGGGACTCAACCAAGAGACCCAGTACTTC

J: TRBJ2-1
size: many
V: TRBV5-1
D: TRBD2
CDR3: CASSFGLASYNEQFF
DNA: TGTGCCAGCAGCTTCGGACTAGCCTCCTACAATGAGCAGTTCTTC

J: TRBJ2-7
size: few
V: TRBV28
D: NA
CDR3: CASSRGGGSYEQYF
DNA: TGTGCCAGCAGTAGGGGAGGCGGCTCCTACGAGCAGTACTTC

J: TRBJ2-7
size: NA
V: TRBV28
D: NA
CDR3: CASSSFGRGTYEQYF
DNA: TGTGCCAGCAGTTCATTTGGGCGGGGAACCTACGAGCAGTACTTC

J: TRBJ2-4
size: many
V: TRBV5-1
D: NA
CDR3: CASSFRGDIQYF
DNA: TGCGCCAGCAGCTTTAGGGGTGACATTCAGTACTTC

J: TRBJ2-6
size: once
V: TRBV4-2
D: TRBD2
CDR3: CASSQWGGTGANVLTF
DNA: TGTGCCAGCAGCCAATGGGGGGGGACTGGGGCCAACGTCCTGACTTTC

J: TRBJ2-7
size: few
V: TRBV12-3/TRBV12-4
D: TRBD1
CDR3: CASSLGDRGLSYEQYF
DNA: TGTGCCAGCAGTTTGGGGGACAGGGGGCTTTCCTACGAGCAGTACTTC

J: TRBJ2-1
size: many
V: TRBV7-2
D: TRBD2
CDR3: CASSFWREGFYNEQFF
DNA: TGTGCCAGCAGCTTTTGGCGGGAGGGCTTCTACAATGAGCAGTTCTTC

J: TRBJ2-1
size: few
V: TRBV20-1
D: TRBD2
CDR3: CSARGGLAGNNEQFF
DNA: TGCAGTGCTAGGGGGGGACTAGCGGGAAACAATGAGCAGTTCTTC

J: TRBJ2-7
size: few
V: TRBV4-3
D: NA
CDR3: CASSGGLHEQYF
DNA: TGCGCCAGCAGCGGAGGGCTCCACGAGCAGTACTTC

J: TRBJ2-1
size: few
V: TRBV3-1
D: NA
CDR3: CASSQTRKNLYNEQFF
DNA: TGTGCCAGCAGCCAAACTCGAAAGAATTTATACAATGAGCAGTTCTTC

J: TRBJ1-3
size: NA
V: TRBV12-3/TRBV12-4
D: NA
CDR3: CASSFSSSGNTIYF
DNA: TGTGCCAGCAGTTTCAGCAGCTCTGGAAACACCATATATTTT

J: TRBJ2-7
size: many
V: TRBV27
D: NA
CDR3: CASSLWDGYEQYF
DNA: TGTGCCAGCAGTTTATGGGACGGATACGAGCAGTACTTC

J: TRBJ2-1
size: many
V: TRBV29-1
D: TRBD1
CDR3: CSVEGRQGSSYNEQFF
DNA: TGCAGCGTTGAAGGACGACAGGGGAGCTCCTACAATGAGCAGTTCTTC

J: TRBJ2-1
size: many
V: TRBV12-3/TRBV12-4
D: NA
CDR3: CASSRGSVTNEQFF
DNA: TGTGCCAGCAGCCGGGGTTCCGTAACGAATGAGCAGTTCTTC

J: TRBJ2-5
size: few
V: TRBV9
D: NA
CDR3: CASSAAGTSQVGTQYF
DNA: TGTGCCAGCAGCGCAGCGGGCACTTCCCAAGTCGGGACCCAGTACTTC

J: TRBJ1-5
size: NA
V: TRBV24-1
D: NA
CDR3: CATSAAGGASNQPQHF
DNA: TGTGCCACCAGTGCCGCCGGGGGGGCTAGCAATCAGCCCCAGCATTTT

J: TRBJ2-5
size: NA
V: TRBV7-3
D: TRBD2
CDR3: CASSLTSGRRETQYF
DNA: TGTGCCAGCAGCTTAACTAGCGGGAGGAGGGAGACCCAGTACTTC

J: TRBJ2-1
size: NA
V: TRBV28
D: NA
CDR3: CASSLSYGQGWNEQFF
DNA: TGTGCCAGCAGTTTATCGTACGGGCAGGGGTGGAATGAGCAGTTCTTC

J: TRBJ1-1
size: many
V: TRBV7-8
D: NA
CDR3: CASIETGGVLNTEAFF
DNA: TGTGCCAGCATCGAGACAGGAGGGGTCCTGAACACTGAAGCTTTCTTT

J: TRBJ2-7
size: many
V: TRBV6-1
D: NA
CDR3: CASSPWDVPREQYF
DNA: TGTGCCAGCAGTCCCTGGGACGTTCCGCGCGAGCAGTACTTC

J: TRBJ2-3
size: many
V: TRBV7-2
D: NA
CDR3: CASSPLVRDTQYF
DNA: TGTGCCAGCAGCCCCCTTGTGCGTGATACGCAGTATTTT

J: TRBJ2-3
size: many
V: TRBV5-5
D: TRBD2
CDR3: CASRRTSGSADTQYF
DNA: TGTGCCAGCAGGAGAACTAGCGGGAGCGCAGATACGCAGTATTTT

J: TRBJ2-2
size: NA
V: TRBV20-1
D: NA
CDR3: CSARGVAVNTGELFF
DNA: TGCAGTGCTAGAGGTGTGGCGGTGAACACCGGGGAGCTGTTTTTT

J: TRBJ1-1
size: NA
V: TRBV5-1
D: NA
CDR3: CASSLVWLQDVNKERAFF
DNA: TGCGCCAGCAGCTTGGTTTGGTTACAGGATGTTAATAAGGAACGGGCTTTCTTT

J: TRBJ2-7
size: NA
V: TRBV23-1
D: NA
CDR3: CASSQSGRALPNEQYF
DNA: TGCGCCAGCAGTCAATCGGGGCGGGCCCTTCCTAACGAGCAGTACTTC

J: TRBJ2-7
size: NA
V: TRBV6-2/TRBV6-3
D: TRBD2
CDR3: CASTRLAGVSEQYF
DNA: TGTGCCAGCACACGACTAGCGGGAGTAAGCGAGCAGTACTTC

J: TRBJ2-7
size: NA
V: TRBV28
D: TRBD2
CDR3: CASITPTSPYEQYF
DNA: TGTGCCAGCATTACTCCGACTAGCCCCTACGAGCAGTACTTC

J: TRBJ2-4
size: many
V: TRBV11-2
D: NA
CDR3: CASNRAPRTKNIQYF
DNA: TGTGCCAGCAACCGGGCCCCGAGGACCAAAAACATTCAGTACTTC

J: TRBJ2-3
size: many
V: TRBV7-2
D: TRBD2
CDR3: CASSLGKGLAGADTQYF
DNA: TGTGCCAGCAGCTTAGGCAAGGGACTAGCGGGAGCAGATACGCAGTATTTT

J: TRBJ2-3
size: NA
V: TRBV29-1
D: TRBD2
CDR3: CSIRQREGVDTQYF
DNA: TGCAGCATCCGCCAGCGGGAGGGAGTAGATACGCAGTATTTT

J: TRBJ2-3
size: NA
V: TRBV7-6
D: NA
CDR3: CASSLGIAAPDTQYF
DNA: TGTGCCAGCAGCTTAGGGATCGCAGCTCCAGATACGCAGTATTTT

J: TRBJ2-7
size: NA
V: TRBV24-1
D: NA
CDR3: CATSTGSSYEQYF
DNA: TGTGCCACCAGTACCGGGAGCTCCTACGAGCAGTACTTC

J: TRBJ2-5
size: many
V: TRBV29-1
D: NA
CDR3: CSVEQETQYF
DNA: TGCAGCGTCGAGCAAGAGACCCAGTACTTC

J: TRBJ2-6
size: few
V: TRBV5-1
D: NA
CDR3: CASSSGLVGANVLTF
DNA: TGCGCCAGCAGCTCAGGGCTTGTAGGGGCCAACGTCCTGACTTTC

J: TRBJ1-5
size: few
V: TRBV29-1
D: TRBD1
CDR3: CSVTDRGNQPQHF
DNA: TGCAGCGTAACCGACAGGGGCAATCAGCCCCAGCATTTT